These 31 T cell receptor beta chains share one sample of origin, sequenced in a study of shared clonotypes between healthy human individuals. Clones were sequenced by immunoSEQ multiplex PCR, and TCRdb holds only the in-frame ones, with some missing. The sample shows 650,000 to 700,000 clones, about nine tenths of them seen only once. The sequencing sample was made of memory CD8+ T cells from PBMCs. This sample's subset: CD45RO+ cells pooled with CCR7-negative TemRA cells. The receptors stem from a man aged 18 to 35 in good health. Some clones in this sample may be carry-over from other donors' samples.

This chain links TRBV27 with TRBJ1-4; perhaps TRBD1 as D (5 bases). Germline V gives CDR1 MNHEY, CDR2 SMNVEV (reference sequence). V was trimmed by 8 bases and J by 10 bases, leaving 20 bases between them. This CDR3 comprises 14 residues. The CDR3 region has the DNA TGTGCCAGCGCATTCAACCCTCGGGGGAGAAAACTGTTTTTT. Translated, it gives CASAFNPRGRKLFF.

The chain uses TRBV6-5 and TRBJ1-2, with D perhaps matching TRBD1 (5 bases). This CDR3 spans 15 amino acids. The ends were cut back, 7 bases at V and 1 base at J, with 16 bases in the middle. Per germline, CDR1 MNHEY and CDR2 SVGAGI. CDR3 coding DNA: TGTGCCAGCACTAATCGGGCAGGGTATAACTATGGCTACACCTTC. Translated, it gives CASTNRAGYNYGYTF.

This clone was seen a few times. CDR3 region: CASTSAGGGYTF. The CDR3 region has the DNA TGCGCCAGCACCTCTGCGGGGGGAGGCTACACCTTC. This rearrangement joins TRBV10-2 to TRBJ1-2, with D perhaps matching TRBD1 (5 bases). There are 12 residues in the CDR3. The germline V gene has CDR1 WSHSY and CDR2 SAAADI. Trimming stripped 7 bases from V and 8 bases from J, with 14 bases between.

V and J are TRBV27 and TRBJ2-1, with no clear D. This CDR3 comprises 12 residues. Trimming pared 8 bases from V and 3 bases from J, leaving 8 bases between. Looked up from germline, CDR1 is MNHEY and CDR2 is SMNVEV (reference sequence). The CDR3 coding sequence is TGTGCCAGCGGGAACGTCTACAATGAGCAGTTCTTC. Its protein product is CASGNVYNEQFF.

The rearrangement links TRBV15 to TRBJ2-1; 7 nucleotides align to TRBD2. Germline V gives CDR1 LNHNV, CDR2 YYDKDF (reference sequence). This CDR3 is built from 17 residues. The V and J ends lost 0 bases and 5 bases, in that order; junction bases with no gene match: 10. CDR3 in DNA: TGTGCCACCAGCAGAGATCCCCCGGGACTAAACCACAATGAGCAGTTCTTC. It encodes CATSRDPPGLNHNEQFF.

This chain joins TRBV7-9 and TRBJ2-1, with D uncertain. Trimming stripped 2 bases from V and 8 bases from J, with 7 bases between. In germline, CDR1 is SEHNR, CDR2 FQNEAQ (reference sequence). The CDR3 totals 12 residues. Written as DNA, the CDR3 is TGTGCCAGCAGCTTAAGAATCGATGAGCAGTTCTTC. The encoded protein is CASSLRIDEQFF.

The rearrangement joins TRBV27 to TRBJ2-1, with 9 bases that match TRBD2. Per germline, CDR1 MNHEY and CDR2 SMNVEV (reference sequence). Trimming cost V 0 bases and J 4 bases; bases outside gene matches: 16. This CDR3 contains 20 residues. The CDR3 sequence is CASSLSLGSGSPVDYNEQFF. In DNA form, the CDR3 reads TGTGCCAGCAGTTTATCGTTGGGTAGCGGGAGTCCGGTTGATTACAATGAGCAGTTCTTC.

The V gene is TRBV28, the J gene TRBJ2-1; D may be TRBD2 (5 bases). This CDR3 contains 12 residues. The germline gives CDR1 MDHEN, CDR2 SYDVKM. V was trimmed by 8 bases and J by 10 bases, leaving 15 bases between them. The DNA for the CDR3 is TGTGCCAGCGGATCTAGCTCGGAGGAGCAGTTCTTC. Its protein is CASGSSSEEQFF.

The V call is TRBV15, the J call TRBJ1-5; possible D gene TRBD1, 6 bases. The V gene lost 0 bases and the J gene lost 6 bases, with 9 bases spanning the gap. This CDR3 comprises 14 residues. Per the germline V gene, CDR1 is LNHNV and CDR2 is YYDKDF (reference sequence). Here the CDR3 reads CATSRDSGAQPQHF. The CDR3, as DNA: TGTGCCACCAGCAGAGATTCAGGGGCTCAGCCCCAGCATTTT.

The rearrangement uses TRBV6-1 and TRBJ2-7; 7 bases align to TRBD2. With 2 bases clipped from V and 4 bases from J, the junction kept 8 bases outside the gene matches. The CDR3 extends over 15 amino acids. The V gene's germline CDR1 is MNHNS and CDR2 SASEGT. For the CDR3, the DNA is TGTGCCAGCAGTGAATGGGAGGGAGGCGGTTACGAGCAGTACTTC. This gives the protein CASSEWEGGGYEQYF.

Note on this clone: This may be a read error: a much more frequent sequence differs by one nucleotide. The rearrangement uses TRBV11-3 and TRBJ2-1; 9 nucleotides match TRBD2. This CDR3 region has 14 residues. Germline-derived CDR1 and CDR2 are SGHNT and YENEEA. In nucleotides, the CDR3 is TGTGCCAACAGCTTTCCGCGGGAGGGAAGTGAGCAGTTCTTC. Its translation: CANSFPREGSEQFF.

The chain uses TRBV6-1 and TRBJ2-7; D unresolved. Germline V gene data show CDR1 as MNHNS and CDR2 as SASEGT. The CDR3 is 11 residues long. V lost 3 bases to trimming and J lost 3 bases, with 3 bases between them. The CDR3 loop reads CASSDSYEQYF. CDR3 DNA sequence: TGTGCCAGCAGTGACAGCTACGAGCAGTACTTC.

V usage is TRBV11-2 and J usage is TRBJ1-2; possibly TRBD1 for D (6 bases). V lost 4 bases and J lost 6, with 15 bases in between. The germline CDR1 and CDR2 sequences are SGHAT and FQNNGV. The CDR3 consists of 14 residues. CDR3 protein: CASSYYGGADGYTF. CDR3 DNA sequence: TGTGCCAGCAGCTATTACGGGGGGGCGGATGGCTACACCTTC.

J is TRBJ2-3 and V is TRBV6-1; tentatively, D is TRBD1 (5 bases). The germline gives CDR1 MNHNS, CDR2 SASEGT. The CDR3 extends over 13 amino acids. Here the CDR3 DNA reads TGTGCTGGGGCGGCTGCCCTTAAAGATACGCAGTATTTT. This gives the protein CAGAAALKDTQYF.

The chain recombines TRBV4-1 with TRBJ1-5, with a possible D match to TRBD1 (6 bases). V lost 0 bases, J lost 6 bases, and 15 bases lay in between. The CDR3 contains 16 residues. Germline CDR1 is MGHRA and CDR2 is YSYEKL. Here the CDR3 DNA reads TGCGCCAGCAGCCAAGAAACGGGGGCTGGGCGTCAGCCCCAGCATTTT. It specifies CASSQETGAGRQPQHF.

The rearrangement uses TRBV7-9 and TRBJ2-1; 9 positions agree with TRBD2. The CDR3 is made up of 18 amino acids. Germline loops: CDR1 SEHNR, CDR2 FQNEAQ (reference sequence). Unmatched junction bases numbered 18, after V lost 4 bases and J lost 8 bases. The CDR3 reads CASSSPPGAGGPFDEQFF. DNA of the CDR3: TGTGCCAGCAGCTCCCCCCCCGGTGCGGGAGGGCCGTTCGATGAGCAGTTCTTC.

This clone appeared once. The V and J genes are TRBV29-1 and TRBJ2-5, with 10 bases aligning to TRBD1. CDR3 size: 14 residues. Looked up from germline, CDR1 is SQVTM and CDR2 is ANQGSEA. V trimming: 7 bases; J trimming: 2 bases; junction bases outside the gene matches: 7. The CDR3 sequence is CSDLRTGGQETQYF. CDR3 DNA sequence: TGCAGCGACTTACGGACAGGGGGTCAAGAGACCCAGTACTTC.

In this sample, this clone turned up once. The chain recombines TRBV16 with TRBJ1-5; D is undetermined. The germline CDR1 and CDR2 sequences are KGHSY and FQNENV. The CDR3 spans 13 residues. Trimming took off 2 bases at V and 4 bases at J, with 6 bases between the two ends. For the CDR3, the DNA is TGTGCCAGCAGCCAAGGGGAGAATCAGCCCCAGCATTTT. Translated: CASSQGENQPQHF.

The V and J genes are TRBV7-9 and TRBJ2-1; D uncertain. The V gene's germline CDR1 is SEHNR and CDR2 FQNEAQ (reference sequence). The V gene lost 0 bases and the J gene lost 1 base, with 4 bases spanning the gap. This CDR3 contains 14 residues. CDR3 sequence reads: CASSLAMSYNEQFF. The CDR3 region has the DNA TGTGCCAGCAGCTTAGCTATGTCCTACAATGAGCAGTTCTTC.

The chain uses TRBV27 and TRBJ2-1, with D tentatively TRBD2 (6 bases). The CDR3 runs to 16 residues. The germline V gene encodes CDR1 MNHEY and CDR2 SMNVEV (reference sequence). The ends were cut back, 2 bases at V and 6 bases at J, with 17 bases in the middle. CDR3 DNA: TGTGCCAGCAGTTTAATACGGGAGAGGTACTCCAATGAGCAGTTCTTC. This gives the protein CASSLIRERYSNEQFF.

This clone has just one count. This chain connects TRBV29-1 to TRBJ2-1; a weak D match, TRBD1 (6 bases). The V gene lost 4 bases and the J gene lost 8 bases, with 15 bases spanning the gap. This CDR3 has 13 amino acids. Per the germline V gene, CDR1 is SQVTM and CDR2 is ANQGSEA. Here the CDR3 reads CSVADRGYDEQFF. In nucleotides, the CDR3 is TGCAGCGTTGCGGACAGAGGATATGATGAGCAGTTCTTC.

The V gene is TRBV10-3, the J gene TRBJ2-2; 7 positions match TRBD2. Trimming cost V 3 bases and J 5 bases; bases outside gene matches: 18. The CDR3 has 19 residues. Germline V lookup: CDR1 ENHRY, CDR2 SYGVKD. The chain's CDR3 is CAISDQGLLGGRGTGELFF. The CDR3 coding sequence is TGTGCCATCAGTGACCAAGGACTGTTAGGAGGGAGGGGTACCGGGGAGCTGTTTTTT.

The chain is built from TRBV28 and TRBJ2-1; D not certain. CDR3 length: 16 residues. V was shortened by 1 base and J by 2 bases, with 12 bases between the two germline ends. Germline-derived CDR1 and CDR2 are MDHEN and SYDVKM. The CDR3 DNA reads as TGTGCCAGCAGTTTATCCGGTCACCCACCCTACAATGAGCAGTTCTTC. Its translation is CASSLSGHPPYNEQFF.

The rearrangement uses TRBV5-6 and TRBJ2-5; possible D gene TRBD1, 6 bases. This CDR3 region has 14 residues. Between the trimmed V and J ends, which lost 2 bases and 2 bases, there was a span of 10 bases. Per germline, CDR1 SGHDT and CDR2 YYEEEE. The CDR3 protein is CASSLQGIQETQYF. Here the CDR3 DNA reads TGTGCCAGCAGCTTACAGGGTATTCAAGAGACCCAGTACTTC.

This clone was recorded once. The CDR3 nucleotides are TGCGCCAGCAGCCCCATAGAGCAAGGGCCCTCCGAGCAGTACTTC. Amino acids: CASSPIEQGPSEQYF. The V and J genes are TRBV5-1 and TRBJ2-7; no reliable D call. The CDR3 is 15 amino acids. Germline values: CDR1 SGHRS, CDR2 YFSETQ. Trimming stripped 4 bases from V and 6 bases from J, with 20 bases between.

The chain is built from TRBV11-2 and TRBJ1-2, with D possibly matching TRBD1 (6 bases). Germline CDR1 reads SGHAT; CDR2 reads FQNNGV. This CDR3 region has 15 residues. Trimming left V 2 bases short and J 3 bases short, with 13 bases between. DNA for the CDR3: TGTGCCAGCAGCTTAACGCAGGGGCTGGACTATGGCTACACCTTC. Its translation is CASSLTQGLDYGYTF.

A word on this clone: Additional DNA sequences in this sample encode the identical CDR3. The V gene is TRBV7-9, the J gene TRBJ2-3, with D possibly TRBD2 on 6 matching bases. Trimming took 1 base from V and 3 from J, leaving 8 bases between them. Germline assignment: CDR1 SEHNR and CDR2 FQNEAQ (reference sequence). The CDR3 is 14 amino acids. As DNA, the CDR3 is TGTGCCAGCAGCTTAGGTGCGGGGACAGATACGCAGTATTTT. This gives the protein CASSLGAGTDTQYF.

This chain uses TRBV10-1 with TRBJ2-2, with 10 bases that match TRBD1. CDR3 length: 13 residues. The V gene's germline CDR1 is WNHNN and CDR2 SYGVQD (reference sequence). V trimming: 10 bases; J trimming: 8 bases; junction bases outside the gene matches: 7. The CDR3 sequence: CATGQGTKGELFF. DNA of the CDR3: TGCGCCACGGGACAGGGGACTAAAGGGGAGCTGTTTTTT.

This clone was seen a few times. CDR3 nucleotide sequence: TGCGCCAGCAGCCTCACCCGGGGGTCAGATACGCAGTATTTT. Protein sequence: CASSLTRGSDTQYF. V is TRBV4-1 and J is TRBJ2-3; the D gene is possibly TRBD2 (6 bases). Germline lookup yields CDR1 MGHRA and CDR2 YSYEKL. The CDR3 loop spans 14 amino acids. Trimming cost V 4 bases and J 4 bases, with 12 bases left between them.

This chain's CDR3 is CASSYLTGSGGYTF. CDR3 bases: TGTGCCAGCAGTTACCTGACAGGGTCGGGCGGCTACACCTTC. V is TRBV6-5 and J is TRBJ1-2, with TRBD1 matching over 7 bases. V dropped 2 bases and J dropped 8; count of bases not matched to a gene: 8. Germline V CDR1 and CDR2: MNHEY, SVGAGI. CDR3 length: 14 amino acids.

This chain uses TRBV28 with TRBJ2-5; a possible D gene is TRBD2 (6 bases). Trimming removed 5 bases from V and 5 bases from J, with 15 bases in between. The CDR3 extends over 14 amino acids. Germline V gives CDR1 MDHEN, CDR2 SYDVKM. CDR3 in amino acids: CASSVRLAKETQYF. The CDR3 DNA reads as TGTGCCAGCAGTGTCCGCCTAGCGAAGGAGACCCAGTACTTC.